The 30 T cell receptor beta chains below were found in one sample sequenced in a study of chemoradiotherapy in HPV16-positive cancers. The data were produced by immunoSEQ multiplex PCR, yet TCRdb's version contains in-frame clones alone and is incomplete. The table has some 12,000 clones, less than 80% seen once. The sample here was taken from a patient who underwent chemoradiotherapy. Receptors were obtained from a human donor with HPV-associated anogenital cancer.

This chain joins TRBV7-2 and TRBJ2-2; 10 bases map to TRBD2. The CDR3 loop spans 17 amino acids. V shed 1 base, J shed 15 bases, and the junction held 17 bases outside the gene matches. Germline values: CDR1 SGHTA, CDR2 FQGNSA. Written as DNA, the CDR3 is TGTGCCAGCAGCTTAGTAGTTGGGGCTAGCGGGAGTGTGGTGATGTTTTTT. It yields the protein CASSLVVGASGSVVMFF.

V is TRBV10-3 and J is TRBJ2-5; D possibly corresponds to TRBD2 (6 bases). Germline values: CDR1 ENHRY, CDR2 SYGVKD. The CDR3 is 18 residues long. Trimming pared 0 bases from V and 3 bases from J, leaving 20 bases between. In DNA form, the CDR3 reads TGTGCCATCAGTGAGTCGACTCGGGTCTTGGGCGGGGAAGAGACCCAGTACTTC. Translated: CAISESTRVLGGEETQYF.

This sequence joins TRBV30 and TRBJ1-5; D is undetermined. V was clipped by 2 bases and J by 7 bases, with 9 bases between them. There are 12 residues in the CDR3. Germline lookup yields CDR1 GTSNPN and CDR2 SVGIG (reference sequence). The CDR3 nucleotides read TGTGCCTGGAGTCTGCCGGCCCAGCCCCAGCATTTT. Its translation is CAWSLPAQPQHF.

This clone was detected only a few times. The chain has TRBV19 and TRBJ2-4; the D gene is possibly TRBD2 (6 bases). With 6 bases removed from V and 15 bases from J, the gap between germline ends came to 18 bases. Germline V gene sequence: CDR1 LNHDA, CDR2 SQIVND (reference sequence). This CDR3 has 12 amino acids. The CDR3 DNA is TGTGCCAGTAGAATAACGGAGGGACCTGCGTACTTC. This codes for CASRITEGPAYF. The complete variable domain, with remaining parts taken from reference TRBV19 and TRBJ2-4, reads DGGITQSPKYLFRKEGQNVTLSCEQNLNHDAMYWYRQDPGQGLRLIYYSQIVNDFQKGDIAEGYSVSREKKESFPLTVTSAQKNPTAFYLCASRITEGPAYFGAGTRLSVL.

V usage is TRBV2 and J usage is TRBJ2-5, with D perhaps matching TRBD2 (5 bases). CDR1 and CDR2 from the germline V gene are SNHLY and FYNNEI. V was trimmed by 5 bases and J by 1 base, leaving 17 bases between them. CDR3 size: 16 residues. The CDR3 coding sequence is TGTGCCAGCAGTTATACTAGACGGGTCTCCCAAGAGACCCAGTACTTC. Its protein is CASSYTRRVSQETQYF.

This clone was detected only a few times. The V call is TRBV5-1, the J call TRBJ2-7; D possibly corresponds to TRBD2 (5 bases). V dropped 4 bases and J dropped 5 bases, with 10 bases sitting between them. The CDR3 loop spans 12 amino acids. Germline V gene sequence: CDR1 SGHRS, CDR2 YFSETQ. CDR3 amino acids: CASSLPGDEQYF. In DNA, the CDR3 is TGCGCCAGCAGCCTCCCCGGGGACGAGCAGTACTTC.

The CDR3 DNA sequence: TGTGCCAGCAGCTTAGCAGGGGGCGGTGAAAAACTGTTTTTT. It is translated as CASSLAGGGEKLFF. The chain uses TRBV7-9 and TRBJ1-4; TRBD1 matches 7 bases. The CDR3 is 14 residues long. The germline V gene has CDR1 SEHNR and CDR2 FQNEAQ (reference sequence). V gave up 0 bases and J gave up 7 bases; unmatched junction bases: 2.

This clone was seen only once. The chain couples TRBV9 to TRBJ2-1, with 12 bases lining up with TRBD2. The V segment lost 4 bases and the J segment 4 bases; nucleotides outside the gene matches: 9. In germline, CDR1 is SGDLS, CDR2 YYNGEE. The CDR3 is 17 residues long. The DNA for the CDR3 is TGTGCCAGCAGCCCCTACCTTGGGACTAGCGGGTACAATGAGCAGTTCTTC. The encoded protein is CASSPYLGTSGYNEQFF.

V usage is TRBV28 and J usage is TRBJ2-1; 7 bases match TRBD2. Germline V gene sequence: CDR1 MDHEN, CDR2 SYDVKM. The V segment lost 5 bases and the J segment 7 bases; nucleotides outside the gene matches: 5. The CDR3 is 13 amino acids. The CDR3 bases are TGTGCCAGCAGTCCCGGGACTACTAATGAGCAGTTCTTC. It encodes CASSPGTTNEQFF.

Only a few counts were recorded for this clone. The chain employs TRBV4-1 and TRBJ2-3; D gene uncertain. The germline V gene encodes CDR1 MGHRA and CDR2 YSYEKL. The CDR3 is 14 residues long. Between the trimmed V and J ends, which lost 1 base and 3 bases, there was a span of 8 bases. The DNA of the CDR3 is TGCGCCAGCAGCCAAGTTATTCTGACAGATACGCAGTATTTT. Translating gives CASSQVILTDTQYF.

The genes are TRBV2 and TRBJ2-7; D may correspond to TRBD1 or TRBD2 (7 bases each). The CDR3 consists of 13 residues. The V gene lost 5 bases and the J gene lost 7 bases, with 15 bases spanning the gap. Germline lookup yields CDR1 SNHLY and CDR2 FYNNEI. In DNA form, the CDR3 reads TGTGCCAGCAGTCGGGACAGAGCGGGAGAGCAGTACTTC. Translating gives CASSRDRAGEQYF. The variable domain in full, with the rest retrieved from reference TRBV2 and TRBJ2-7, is EPEVTQTPSHQVTQMGQEVILRCVPISNHLYFYWYRQILGQKVEFLVSFYNNEISEKSEIFDDQFSVERPDGSNFTLKIRSTKLEDSAMYFCASSRDRAGEQYFGPGTRLTVT.

CDR3 amino acids: CASSRSPTGTQQETQYF. The CDR3 DNA follows: TGCGCCAGCAGCCGAAGCCCAACCGGGACCCAGCAAGAGACCCAGTACTTC. This chain joins TRBV5-1 and TRBJ2-5, with D possibly being TRBD1 or TRBD2 (5 bases each). The CDR3 is made up of 17 amino acids. The germline CDR1 and CDR2 sequences are SGHRS and YFSETQ. Trimming cost V 4 bases and J 2 bases, with 21 bases left between them.

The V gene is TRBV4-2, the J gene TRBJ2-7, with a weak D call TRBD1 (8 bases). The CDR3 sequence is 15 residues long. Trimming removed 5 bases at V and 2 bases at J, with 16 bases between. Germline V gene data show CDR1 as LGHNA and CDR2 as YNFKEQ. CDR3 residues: CASSADRGGPYEQYF. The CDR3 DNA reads TGTGCCAGCAGCGCAGACAGGGGAGGGCCCTACGAGCAGTACTTC.

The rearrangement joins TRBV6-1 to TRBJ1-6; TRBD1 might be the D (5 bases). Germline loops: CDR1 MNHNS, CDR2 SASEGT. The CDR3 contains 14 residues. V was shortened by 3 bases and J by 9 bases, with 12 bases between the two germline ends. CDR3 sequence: CASSDRGGSSPLHF. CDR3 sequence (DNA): TGTGCCAGCAGTGATAGGGGAGGTAGTTCACCCCTCCACTTT.

CDR3 sequence: CASSEGPPNSPLHF. CDR3 sequence (DNA): TGTGCCAGCAGTGAGGGACCGCCGAATTCACCCCTCCACTTT. The chain is built from TRBV6-1 and TRBJ1-6, with D possibly matching TRBD1 (5 bases). The CDR3 totals 14 residues. Trimming left V 3 bases short and J 7 bases short, with 10 bases between. Per the germline V gene, CDR1 is MNHNS and CDR2 is SASEGT.

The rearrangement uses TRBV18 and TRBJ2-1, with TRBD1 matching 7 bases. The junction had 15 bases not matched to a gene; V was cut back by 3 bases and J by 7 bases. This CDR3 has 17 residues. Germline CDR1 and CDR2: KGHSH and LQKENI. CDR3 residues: CASSPLGPGGRFNEQFF. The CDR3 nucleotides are TGTGCCAGCTCACCCTTAGGCCCAGGGGGAAGGTTTAATGAGCAGTTCTTC.

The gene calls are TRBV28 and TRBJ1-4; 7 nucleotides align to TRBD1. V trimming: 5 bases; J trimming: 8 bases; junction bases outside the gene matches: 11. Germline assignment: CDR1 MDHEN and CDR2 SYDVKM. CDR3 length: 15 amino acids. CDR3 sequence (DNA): TGTGCCAGCAGTCCCTCCGACAGGGTTGGGGAAAAACTGTTTTTT. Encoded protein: CASSPSDRVGEKLFF.

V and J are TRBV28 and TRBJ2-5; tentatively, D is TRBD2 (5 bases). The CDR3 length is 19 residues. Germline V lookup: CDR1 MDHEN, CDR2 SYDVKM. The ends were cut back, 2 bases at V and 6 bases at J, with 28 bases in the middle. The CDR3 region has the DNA TGTGCCAGCAGTTTACACGCCTCCACTAGTATACCGGGTTCGAAGACCCAGTACTTC. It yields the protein CASSLHASTSIPGSKTQYF.

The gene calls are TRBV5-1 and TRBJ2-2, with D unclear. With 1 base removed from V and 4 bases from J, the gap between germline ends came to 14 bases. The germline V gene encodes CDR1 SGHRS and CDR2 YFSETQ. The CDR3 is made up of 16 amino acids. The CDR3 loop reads CASSLQLQDTTGELFF. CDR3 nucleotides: TGCGCCAGCAGCTTGCAGCTCCAGGATACCACCGGGGAGCTGTTTTTT.

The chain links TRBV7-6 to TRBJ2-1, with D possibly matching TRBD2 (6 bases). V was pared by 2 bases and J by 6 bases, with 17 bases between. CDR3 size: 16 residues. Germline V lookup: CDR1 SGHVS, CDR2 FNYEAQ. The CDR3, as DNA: TGTGCCAGCAGCTTAAGTCCCGGACTACCCTTCAATGAGCAGTTCTTC. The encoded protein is CASSLSPGLPFNEQFF. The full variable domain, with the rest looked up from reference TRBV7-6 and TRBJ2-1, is GAGVSQSPRYKVTKRGQDVALRCDPISGHVSLYWYRQALGQGPEFLTYFNYEAQQDKSGLPNDRFSAERPEGSISTLTIQRTEQRDSAMYRCASSLSPGLPFNEQFFGPGTRLTVL.

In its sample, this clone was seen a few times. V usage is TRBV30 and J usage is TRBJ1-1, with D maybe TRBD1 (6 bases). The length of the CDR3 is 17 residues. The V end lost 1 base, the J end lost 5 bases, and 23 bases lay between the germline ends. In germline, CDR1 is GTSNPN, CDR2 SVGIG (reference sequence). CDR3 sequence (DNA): TGTGCCTGGAGTGGGGGGCAAAGGGAGGTAGGTGAGACTGAAGCTTTCTTT. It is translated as CAWSGGQREVGETEAFF.

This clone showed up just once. CDR3 nucleotide sequence: TGTGCCAGCAGTGGGACAGGGGATATCATGAACACTGAAGCTTTCTTT. Translating it yields CASSGTGDIMNTEAFF. The rearrangement joins TRBV2 to TRBJ1-1; 9 nucleotides agree with TRBD1. The CDR3 extends over 16 amino acids. Unmatched junction bases numbered 6, after V lost 4 bases and J lost 0 bases. CDR1 is SNHLY and CDR2 is FYNNEI in the germline V gene.

CDR3 sequence (DNA): TGTGCCAGCAGTGAAGGGGAGGAGACCGGGGAGCTGTTTTTT. Amino acids: CASSEGEETGELFF. V is TRBV6-1 and J is TRBJ2-2; perhaps TRBD2 as D (6 bases). Trimming pared 1 base from V and 5 bases from J, leaving 8 bases between. Germline lookup yields CDR1 MNHNS and CDR2 SASEGT. CDR3 length: 14 amino acids.

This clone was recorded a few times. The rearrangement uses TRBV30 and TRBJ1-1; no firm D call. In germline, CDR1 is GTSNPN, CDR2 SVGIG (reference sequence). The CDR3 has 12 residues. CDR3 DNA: TGTGCTTCAGCCCGGATGAACACTGAAGCTTTCTTT. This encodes CASARMNTEAFF.

CDR3 protein: CASSPDSGRGTGELFF. CDR3 DNA sequence: TGTGCCAGCAGTCCCGACAGCGGGCGCGGCACCGGGGAGCTGTTTTTT. The chain has TRBV7-2 and TRBJ2-2; a possible D gene is TRBD2 (6 bases). Germline CDR1 is SGHTA and CDR2 is FQGNSA. The CDR3 contains 16 residues. Trimming stripped 6 bases from V and 4 bases from J, with 18 bases between. The full variable domain, completed using reference TRBV7-2 and TRBJ2-2, is GAGVSQSPSNKVTEKGKDVELRCDPISGHTALYWYRQSLGQGLEFLIYFQGNSAPDKSGLPSDRFSAERTGGSVSTLTIQRTQQEDSAVYLCASSPDSGRGTGELFFGEGSRLTVL.

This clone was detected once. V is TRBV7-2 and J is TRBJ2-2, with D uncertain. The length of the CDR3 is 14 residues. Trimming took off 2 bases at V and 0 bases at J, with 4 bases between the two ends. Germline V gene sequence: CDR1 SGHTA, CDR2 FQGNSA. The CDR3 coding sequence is TGTGCCAGCAGCTTACGCGCGAACACCGGGGAGCTGTTTTTT. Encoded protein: CASSLRANTGELFF. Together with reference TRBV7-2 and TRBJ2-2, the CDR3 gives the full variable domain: GAGVSQSPSNKVTEKGKDVELRCDPISGHTALYWYRQSLGQGLEFLIYFQGNSAPDKSGLPSDRFSAERTGGSVSTLTIQRTQQEDSAVYLCASSLRANTGELFFGEGSRLTVL.

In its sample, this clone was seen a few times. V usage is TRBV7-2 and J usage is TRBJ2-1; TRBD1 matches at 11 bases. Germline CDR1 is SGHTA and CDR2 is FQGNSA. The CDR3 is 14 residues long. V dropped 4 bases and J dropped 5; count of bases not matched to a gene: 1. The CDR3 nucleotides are TGTGCCAGCAGCTCGGGACAGGGGGACAATGAGCAGTTCTTC. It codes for CASSSGQGDNEQFF.

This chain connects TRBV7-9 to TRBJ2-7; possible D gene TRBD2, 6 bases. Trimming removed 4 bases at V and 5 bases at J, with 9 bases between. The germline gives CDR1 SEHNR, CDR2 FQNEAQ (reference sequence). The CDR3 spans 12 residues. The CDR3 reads CASSYERDEQYF. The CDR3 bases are TGTGCCAGCAGCTACGAGCGGGACGAGCAGTACTTC.

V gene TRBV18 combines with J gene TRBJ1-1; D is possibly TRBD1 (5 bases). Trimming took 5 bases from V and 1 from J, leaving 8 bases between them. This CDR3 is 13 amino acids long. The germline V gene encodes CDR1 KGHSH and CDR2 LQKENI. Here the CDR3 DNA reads TGTGCCAGCTCAGAAACAGGGAACACTGAAGCTTTCTTT. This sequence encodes CASSETGNTEAFF.

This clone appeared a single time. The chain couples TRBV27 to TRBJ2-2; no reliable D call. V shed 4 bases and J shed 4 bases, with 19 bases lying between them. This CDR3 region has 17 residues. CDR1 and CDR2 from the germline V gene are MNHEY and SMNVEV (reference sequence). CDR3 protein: CASSSPIGKRFTGELFF. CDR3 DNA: TGTGCCAGCAGTTCGCCTATAGGGAAGCGTTTCACCGGGGAGCTGTTTTTT.